A selection of T cell receptor beta chains follows, all from one sample in a study of naive and memory T cell subsets. TCRdb called the UMI-ligation and nested PCR reads again in MiXCR, with one record for every CDR3 protein. The profile covers around 160,000 distinct CDR3 sequences, with approximately 15% appearing a single time and about 0.15% taken by the ten largest. The specimen sequenced was naive CD4+ T cells from blood. These TCRs come from a human donor in good health. CDR3s leave out the opening cysteine and the closing phenylalanine or tryptophan.

j_call v_call cdr3_aa
TRBJ2-7 TRBV18 ASSPPSGQGSYEQY
TRBJ1-1 TRBV27 ASISEGRGMNTEAF
TRBJ2-2 TRBV11-2 ASSSIKGLTGELF
TRBJ2-1 TRBV29-1 SGSGRTYNEQF
TRBJ1-1 TRBV27 ASSSPGLNTEAF
TRBJ2-1 TRBV3-1 ASSTRQDFEQF
TRBJ1-3 TRBV19 ASTFSYADSFGGNTIY
TRBJ2-5 TRBV2 ASRQQDPETQY
TRBJ1-1 TRBV19 ASRDSDIMNTEAF
TRBJ2-3 TRBV29-1 SAVSDTQY
TRBJ2-5 TRBV9 ASSPSTGFVKTQY
TRBJ2-3 TRBV7-6 ASSLGIAGISTDTQY
TRBJ1-5 TRBV6-1 ASGQGQGVESNQPQH
TRBJ2-3 TRBV19 ASQTWRRSDTQY
TRBJ2-5 TRBV18 ASSPDSGLGAQY
TRBJ2-2 TRBV19 ASIKLAGDPGELF
TRBJ1-6 TRBV18 ASSLDQIGSPLH
TRBJ2-1 TRBV5-8 ASSSFVSASEYNEQF
TRBJ2-3 TRBV7-9 ASSPLLFTDTQY
TRBJ1-5 TRBV10-3 AISESAGNQPQH
TRBJ2-7 TRBV11-2 ASSLRRDRVYEQY
TRBJ1-1 TRBV27 ASSWGQGADTEAF
TRBJ1-5 TRBV15 ATSRDLYDSNQPQH
TRBJ1-2 TRBV7-2 ASRTGTLLYGYT
TRBJ2-2 TRBV6-2/TRBV6-3 ASSNIESGELF
TRBJ2-3 TRBV12-3/TRBV12-4 ASTPSVGSTDTQY
TRBJ2-1 TRBV3-1 ASSQESTSGNNEQF
TRBJ2-6 TRBV2 ATQDPAGANVLT
TRBJ2-1 TRBV2 ASRAPGLAERNEQF
TRBJ1-3 TRBV5-1 ASSLGGPSGNTIY
TRBJ2-7 TRBV7-9 ASSSRSSLGLAGSSEQY
TRBJ2-5 TRBV4-2 ASSPGLAGLQETQY
TRBJ1-2 TRBV6-2/TRBV6-3 ASRPENYGYT
TRBJ2-5 TRBV12-3/TRBV12-4 ASSPAWGVEETQY
TRBJ1-1 TRBV5-6 ASSLIGREAF
TRBJ2-2 TRBV27 ASSLGLSVPGELF
TRBJ2-7 TRBV7-3 ASSKSQVAYEQY
TRBJ2-2 TRBV12-3/TRBV12-4 ASSLGRRNTGELF
TRBJ1-1 TRBV10-3 AISRLGNTEAF
TRBJ2-1 TRBV5-1 ASSGYFLAANSYNEQF
TRBJ1-2 TRBV27 ASSLSWDTRLYGYT
TRBJ2-1 TRBV7-9 ASSSPGAGGYNEQF
TRBJ1-1 TRBV27 ASLISGLGGRPF
TRBJ2-7 TRBV28 ASSLFAFGLAGRYEQY
TRBJ2-2 TRBV29-1 SALIQGAGGELF
TRBJ2-7 TRBV29-1 SAGDRPYEQY
TRBJ1-1 TRBV2 ASSGGTWRENAEAF
TRBJ2-1 TRBV30 AWSAGRLYNEQF
TRBJ2-2 TRBV24-1 ATSDASGTTGELF
TRBJ1-4 TRBV7-9 ASSLRDYEKLF
TRBJ2-3 TRBV14 ASSRGGSTDTQY
TRBJ1-3 TRBV3-1 ASGSRGHSGNTIY
TRBJ2-1 TRBV7-9 ASSLGGSYYNEQF
TRBJ2-7 TRBV12-3/TRBV12-4 ASSFGARGYEQY
TRBJ1-1 TRBV19 ASTSDNTEAF
TRBJ2-6 TRBV4-3 ASSQFHRASGANVLT
TRBJ2-1 TRBV30 AWSGSRTSYNEQF
TRBJ2-2 TRBV2 ASNLDRGHTGELF
TRBJ2-1 TRBV29-1 SVEEFRTSGPNEQF